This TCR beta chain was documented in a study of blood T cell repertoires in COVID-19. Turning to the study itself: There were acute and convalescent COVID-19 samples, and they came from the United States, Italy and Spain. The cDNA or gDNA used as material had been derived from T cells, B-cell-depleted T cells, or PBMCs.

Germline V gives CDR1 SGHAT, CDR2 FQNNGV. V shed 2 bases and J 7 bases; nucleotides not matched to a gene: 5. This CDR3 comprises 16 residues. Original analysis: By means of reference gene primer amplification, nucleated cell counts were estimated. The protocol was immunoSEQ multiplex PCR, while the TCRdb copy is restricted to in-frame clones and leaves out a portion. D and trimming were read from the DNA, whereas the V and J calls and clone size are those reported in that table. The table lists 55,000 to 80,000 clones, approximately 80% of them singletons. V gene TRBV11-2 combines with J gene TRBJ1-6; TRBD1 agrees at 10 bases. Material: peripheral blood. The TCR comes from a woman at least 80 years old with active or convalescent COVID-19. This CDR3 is CASSLLGQGVNSPLHF. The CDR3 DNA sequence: TGTGCCAGCAGCTTACTTGGACAGGGGGTGAATTCACCCCTCCACTTT.